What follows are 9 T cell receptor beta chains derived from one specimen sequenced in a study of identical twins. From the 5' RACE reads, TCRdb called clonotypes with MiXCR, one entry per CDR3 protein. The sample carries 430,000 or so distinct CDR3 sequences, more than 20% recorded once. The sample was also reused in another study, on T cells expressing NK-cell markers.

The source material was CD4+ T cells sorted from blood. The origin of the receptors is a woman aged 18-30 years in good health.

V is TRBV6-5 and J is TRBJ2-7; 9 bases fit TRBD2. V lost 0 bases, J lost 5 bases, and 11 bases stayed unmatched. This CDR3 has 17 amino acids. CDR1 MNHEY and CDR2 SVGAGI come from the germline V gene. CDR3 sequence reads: CASSYSMHSGRIHEQYF. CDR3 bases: TGTGCCAGCAGTTACTCGATGCATAGCGGGAGAATCCACGAGCAGTACTTC.

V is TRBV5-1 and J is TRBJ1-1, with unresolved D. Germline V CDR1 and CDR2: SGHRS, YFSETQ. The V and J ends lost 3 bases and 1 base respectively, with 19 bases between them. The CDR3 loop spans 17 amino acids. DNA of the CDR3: TGCGCCAGCAGCTCATGGGGTTCGGACTTTACGAACACTGAAGCTTTCTTT. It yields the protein CASSSWGSDFTNTEAFF.

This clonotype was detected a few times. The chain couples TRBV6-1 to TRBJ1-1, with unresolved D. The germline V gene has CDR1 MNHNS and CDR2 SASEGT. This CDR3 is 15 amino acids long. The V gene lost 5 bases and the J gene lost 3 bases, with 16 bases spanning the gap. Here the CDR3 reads CASSLDRSLDTEAFF. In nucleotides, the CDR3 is TGTGCCAGCAGTCTAGACCGGTCCCTAGACACTGAAGCTTTCTTT.

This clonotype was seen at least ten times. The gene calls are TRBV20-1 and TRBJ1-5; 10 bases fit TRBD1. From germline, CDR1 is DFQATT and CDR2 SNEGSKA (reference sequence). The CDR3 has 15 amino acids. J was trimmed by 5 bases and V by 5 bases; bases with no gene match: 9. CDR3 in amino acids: CSAGAGQGMDQPQHF. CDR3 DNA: TGCAGTGCTGGGGCGGGACAGGGGATGGATCAGCCCCAGCATTTT.

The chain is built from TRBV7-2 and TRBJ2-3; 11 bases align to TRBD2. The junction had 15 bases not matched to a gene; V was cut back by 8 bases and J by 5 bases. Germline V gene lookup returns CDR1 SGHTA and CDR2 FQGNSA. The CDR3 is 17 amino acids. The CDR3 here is CASLAGSGRAGVDTQYF. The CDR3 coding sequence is TGTGCCAGCCTTGCTGGTAGCGGGAGGGCGGGGGTAGATACGCAGTATTTT.

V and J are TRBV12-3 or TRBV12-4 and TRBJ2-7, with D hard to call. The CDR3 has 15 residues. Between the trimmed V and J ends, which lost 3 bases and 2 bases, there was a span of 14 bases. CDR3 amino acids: CASSFNVGRTYEQYF. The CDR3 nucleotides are TGTGCCAGCAGTTTTAATGTAGGCCGTACCTACGAGCAGTACTTC.

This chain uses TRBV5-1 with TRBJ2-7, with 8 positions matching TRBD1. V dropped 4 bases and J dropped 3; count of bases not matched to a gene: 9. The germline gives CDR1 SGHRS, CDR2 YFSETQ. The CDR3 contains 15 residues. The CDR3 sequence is CASSIRDRTNYEQYF. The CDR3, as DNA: TGCGCCAGCAGCATCAGGGACAGGACGAACTACGAGCAGTACTTC. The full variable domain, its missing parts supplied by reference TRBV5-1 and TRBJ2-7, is KAGVTQTPRYLIKTRGQQVTLSCSPISGHRSVSWYQQTPGQGLQFLFEYFSETQRNKGNFPGRFSGRQFSNSRSEMNVSTLELGDSALYLCASSIRDRTNYEQYFGPGTRLTVT.

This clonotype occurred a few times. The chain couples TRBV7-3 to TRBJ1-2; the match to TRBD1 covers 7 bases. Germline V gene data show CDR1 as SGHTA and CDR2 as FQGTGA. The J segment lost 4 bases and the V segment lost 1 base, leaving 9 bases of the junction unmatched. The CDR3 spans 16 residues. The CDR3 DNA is TGTGCCAGCAGCTTAAACCCGCTGACAGGGTTCTATGGCTACACCTTC. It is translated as CASSLNPLTGFYGYTF.

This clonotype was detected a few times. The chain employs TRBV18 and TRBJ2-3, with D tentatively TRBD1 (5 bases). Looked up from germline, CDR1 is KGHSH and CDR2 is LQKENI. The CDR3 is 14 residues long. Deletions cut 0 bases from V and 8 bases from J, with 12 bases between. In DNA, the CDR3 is TGTGCCAGCTCACCACCGACGGCGCAGGGTACGCAGTATTTT. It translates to CASSPPTAQGTQYF. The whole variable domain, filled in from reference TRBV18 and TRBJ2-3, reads NAGVMQNPRHLVRRRGQEARLRCSPMKGHSHVYWYRQLPEEGLKFMVYLQKENIIDESGMPKERFSAEFPKEGPSILRIQQVVRGDSAAYFCASSPPTAQGTQYFGPGTRLTVL.